This passage covers 9 T cell receptor beta chains from one sample sequenced in a study of cytomegalovirus exposure and HLA in healthy donors. The PCR employed 60 Vbeta primers together with 13 Jbeta primers. The assay was immunoSEQ multiplex PCR, and TCRdb's table has in-frame clones only and misses some. This table has about 140,000 clones, just under 80% appearing once. The sequencing input was PBMCs. These receptors came from a male donor in good health and CMV-seronegative.

CDR3 amino acids: CASSNTGTSKPGELFF. The DNA for the CDR3 is TGTGCCAGCAGCAACACCGGGACTAGCAAACCCGGGGAGCTGTTTTTT. V is TRBV5-8 and J is TRBJ2-2; 9 bases match TRBD2. The CDR3 loop spans 16 amino acids. Germline-derived CDR1 and CDR2 are SGHTS and YDEGEE. J was trimmed by 6 bases and V by 4 bases; bases with no gene match: 10.

The V call is TRBV23-1, the J call TRBJ2-5; D perhaps matches TRBD2 (6 bases). TRBV23-1 is designated an ORF whose function remains uncertain. This CDR3 is built from 18 residues. V was clipped by 3 bases and J by 5 bases, with 25 bases between them. In nucleotides, the CDR3 is TGCGCCAGCAGTCACGAGGCGGGGCGGAGCCTAAGTTCTGAGACCCAGTACTTC. Its protein product is CASSHEAGRSLSSETQYF.

This clone was observed at least ten times. The V gene is TRBV5-6, the J gene TRBJ1-6, with D tentatively TRBD1 (6 bases). Trimming shortened V by 3 bases and J by 10 bases, and 17 bases separated the two germline ends. Germline V gives CDR1 SGHDT, CDR2 YYEEEE. This CDR3 has 15 amino acids. The CDR3 region is CASSSAAGAGSPLHF. CDR3 DNA sequence: TGTGCCAGCAGCTCAGCTGCAGGGGCCGGATCACCCCTCCACTTT. Based on the CDR3 plus reference TRBV5-6 and TRBJ1-6, the full variable domain is DAGVTQSPTHLIKTRGQQVTLRCSPKSGHDTVSWYQQALGQGPQFIFQYYEEEERQRGNFPDRFSGHQFPNYSSELNVNALLLGDSALYLCASSSAAGAGSPLHFGNGTRLTVT.

V gene TRBV11-2 combines with J gene TRBJ1-2, with D possibly TRBD1 on 6 matching bases. The CDR3 is 14 amino acids. Trimming pared 5 bases from V and 3 bases from J, leaving 13 bases between. Germline V gene data show CDR1 as SGHAT and CDR2 as FQNNGV. The CDR3 loop is CASSRQGQHYGYTF. The CDR3, as DNA: TGTGCCAGCAGCCGACAAGGACAGCACTATGGCTACACCTTC.

The chain couples TRBV4-1 to TRBJ2-7; 7 bases align to TRBD1. Trimming took 0 bases from V and 5 from J; bases not matched to a gene: 4. CDR3 length: 14 residues. Germline assignment: CDR1 MGHRA and CDR2 YSYEKL. DNA for the CDR3: TGCGCCAGCAGCCAAGATAGGGGGCTTAACGAGCAGTACTTC. Residues: CASSQDRGLNEQYF.

The V and J genes are TRBV6-1 and TRBJ2-7, with TRBD1 matching 11 bases. In germline, CDR1 is MNHNS, CDR2 SASEGT. This CDR3 has 15 residues. With V trimmed by 7 bases and J by 3 bases, 8 bases remained unmatched. CDR3 sequence: CASMQGQGGIYEQYF. Written as DNA, the CDR3 is TGTGCCAGCATGCAGGGACAGGGGGGAATCTACGAGCAGTACTTC.

The rearrangement joins TRBV7-9 to TRBJ1-2; TRBD1 might be the D (5 bases). V was clipped by 6 bases and J by 8 bases, with 16 bases between them. This CDR3 is built from 13 residues. From germline, CDR1 is SEHNR and CDR2 FQNEAQ (reference sequence). CDR3: CASRAGTRAGYTF. CDR3 DNA sequence: TGTGCCAGCAGGGCCGGGACTAGGGCCGGCTACACCTTC.

V and J are TRBV11-2 and TRBJ1-1; D call uncertain. The CDR3 sequence is 14 residues long. V lost 0 bases and J 4 bases, leaving 9 bases between the germline ends. Germline V gene data show CDR1 as SGHAT and CDR2 as FQNNGV. This chain's CDR3 is CASSLDLGVTEAFF. The CDR3 DNA reads TGTGCCAGCAGCTTAGATCTCGGGGTCACTGAAGCTTTCTTT.

The chain carries TRBV7-9 and TRBJ2-2, with D uncertain. V was trimmed by 6 bases and J by 8 bases, leaving 7 bases between them. This CDR3 is built from 11 residues. The germline gives CDR1 SEHNR, CDR2 FQNEAQ (reference sequence). CDR3 in amino acids: CASREQGELFF. In DNA, the CDR3 is TGTGCCAGCAGGGAGCAAGGGGAGCTGTTTTTT.